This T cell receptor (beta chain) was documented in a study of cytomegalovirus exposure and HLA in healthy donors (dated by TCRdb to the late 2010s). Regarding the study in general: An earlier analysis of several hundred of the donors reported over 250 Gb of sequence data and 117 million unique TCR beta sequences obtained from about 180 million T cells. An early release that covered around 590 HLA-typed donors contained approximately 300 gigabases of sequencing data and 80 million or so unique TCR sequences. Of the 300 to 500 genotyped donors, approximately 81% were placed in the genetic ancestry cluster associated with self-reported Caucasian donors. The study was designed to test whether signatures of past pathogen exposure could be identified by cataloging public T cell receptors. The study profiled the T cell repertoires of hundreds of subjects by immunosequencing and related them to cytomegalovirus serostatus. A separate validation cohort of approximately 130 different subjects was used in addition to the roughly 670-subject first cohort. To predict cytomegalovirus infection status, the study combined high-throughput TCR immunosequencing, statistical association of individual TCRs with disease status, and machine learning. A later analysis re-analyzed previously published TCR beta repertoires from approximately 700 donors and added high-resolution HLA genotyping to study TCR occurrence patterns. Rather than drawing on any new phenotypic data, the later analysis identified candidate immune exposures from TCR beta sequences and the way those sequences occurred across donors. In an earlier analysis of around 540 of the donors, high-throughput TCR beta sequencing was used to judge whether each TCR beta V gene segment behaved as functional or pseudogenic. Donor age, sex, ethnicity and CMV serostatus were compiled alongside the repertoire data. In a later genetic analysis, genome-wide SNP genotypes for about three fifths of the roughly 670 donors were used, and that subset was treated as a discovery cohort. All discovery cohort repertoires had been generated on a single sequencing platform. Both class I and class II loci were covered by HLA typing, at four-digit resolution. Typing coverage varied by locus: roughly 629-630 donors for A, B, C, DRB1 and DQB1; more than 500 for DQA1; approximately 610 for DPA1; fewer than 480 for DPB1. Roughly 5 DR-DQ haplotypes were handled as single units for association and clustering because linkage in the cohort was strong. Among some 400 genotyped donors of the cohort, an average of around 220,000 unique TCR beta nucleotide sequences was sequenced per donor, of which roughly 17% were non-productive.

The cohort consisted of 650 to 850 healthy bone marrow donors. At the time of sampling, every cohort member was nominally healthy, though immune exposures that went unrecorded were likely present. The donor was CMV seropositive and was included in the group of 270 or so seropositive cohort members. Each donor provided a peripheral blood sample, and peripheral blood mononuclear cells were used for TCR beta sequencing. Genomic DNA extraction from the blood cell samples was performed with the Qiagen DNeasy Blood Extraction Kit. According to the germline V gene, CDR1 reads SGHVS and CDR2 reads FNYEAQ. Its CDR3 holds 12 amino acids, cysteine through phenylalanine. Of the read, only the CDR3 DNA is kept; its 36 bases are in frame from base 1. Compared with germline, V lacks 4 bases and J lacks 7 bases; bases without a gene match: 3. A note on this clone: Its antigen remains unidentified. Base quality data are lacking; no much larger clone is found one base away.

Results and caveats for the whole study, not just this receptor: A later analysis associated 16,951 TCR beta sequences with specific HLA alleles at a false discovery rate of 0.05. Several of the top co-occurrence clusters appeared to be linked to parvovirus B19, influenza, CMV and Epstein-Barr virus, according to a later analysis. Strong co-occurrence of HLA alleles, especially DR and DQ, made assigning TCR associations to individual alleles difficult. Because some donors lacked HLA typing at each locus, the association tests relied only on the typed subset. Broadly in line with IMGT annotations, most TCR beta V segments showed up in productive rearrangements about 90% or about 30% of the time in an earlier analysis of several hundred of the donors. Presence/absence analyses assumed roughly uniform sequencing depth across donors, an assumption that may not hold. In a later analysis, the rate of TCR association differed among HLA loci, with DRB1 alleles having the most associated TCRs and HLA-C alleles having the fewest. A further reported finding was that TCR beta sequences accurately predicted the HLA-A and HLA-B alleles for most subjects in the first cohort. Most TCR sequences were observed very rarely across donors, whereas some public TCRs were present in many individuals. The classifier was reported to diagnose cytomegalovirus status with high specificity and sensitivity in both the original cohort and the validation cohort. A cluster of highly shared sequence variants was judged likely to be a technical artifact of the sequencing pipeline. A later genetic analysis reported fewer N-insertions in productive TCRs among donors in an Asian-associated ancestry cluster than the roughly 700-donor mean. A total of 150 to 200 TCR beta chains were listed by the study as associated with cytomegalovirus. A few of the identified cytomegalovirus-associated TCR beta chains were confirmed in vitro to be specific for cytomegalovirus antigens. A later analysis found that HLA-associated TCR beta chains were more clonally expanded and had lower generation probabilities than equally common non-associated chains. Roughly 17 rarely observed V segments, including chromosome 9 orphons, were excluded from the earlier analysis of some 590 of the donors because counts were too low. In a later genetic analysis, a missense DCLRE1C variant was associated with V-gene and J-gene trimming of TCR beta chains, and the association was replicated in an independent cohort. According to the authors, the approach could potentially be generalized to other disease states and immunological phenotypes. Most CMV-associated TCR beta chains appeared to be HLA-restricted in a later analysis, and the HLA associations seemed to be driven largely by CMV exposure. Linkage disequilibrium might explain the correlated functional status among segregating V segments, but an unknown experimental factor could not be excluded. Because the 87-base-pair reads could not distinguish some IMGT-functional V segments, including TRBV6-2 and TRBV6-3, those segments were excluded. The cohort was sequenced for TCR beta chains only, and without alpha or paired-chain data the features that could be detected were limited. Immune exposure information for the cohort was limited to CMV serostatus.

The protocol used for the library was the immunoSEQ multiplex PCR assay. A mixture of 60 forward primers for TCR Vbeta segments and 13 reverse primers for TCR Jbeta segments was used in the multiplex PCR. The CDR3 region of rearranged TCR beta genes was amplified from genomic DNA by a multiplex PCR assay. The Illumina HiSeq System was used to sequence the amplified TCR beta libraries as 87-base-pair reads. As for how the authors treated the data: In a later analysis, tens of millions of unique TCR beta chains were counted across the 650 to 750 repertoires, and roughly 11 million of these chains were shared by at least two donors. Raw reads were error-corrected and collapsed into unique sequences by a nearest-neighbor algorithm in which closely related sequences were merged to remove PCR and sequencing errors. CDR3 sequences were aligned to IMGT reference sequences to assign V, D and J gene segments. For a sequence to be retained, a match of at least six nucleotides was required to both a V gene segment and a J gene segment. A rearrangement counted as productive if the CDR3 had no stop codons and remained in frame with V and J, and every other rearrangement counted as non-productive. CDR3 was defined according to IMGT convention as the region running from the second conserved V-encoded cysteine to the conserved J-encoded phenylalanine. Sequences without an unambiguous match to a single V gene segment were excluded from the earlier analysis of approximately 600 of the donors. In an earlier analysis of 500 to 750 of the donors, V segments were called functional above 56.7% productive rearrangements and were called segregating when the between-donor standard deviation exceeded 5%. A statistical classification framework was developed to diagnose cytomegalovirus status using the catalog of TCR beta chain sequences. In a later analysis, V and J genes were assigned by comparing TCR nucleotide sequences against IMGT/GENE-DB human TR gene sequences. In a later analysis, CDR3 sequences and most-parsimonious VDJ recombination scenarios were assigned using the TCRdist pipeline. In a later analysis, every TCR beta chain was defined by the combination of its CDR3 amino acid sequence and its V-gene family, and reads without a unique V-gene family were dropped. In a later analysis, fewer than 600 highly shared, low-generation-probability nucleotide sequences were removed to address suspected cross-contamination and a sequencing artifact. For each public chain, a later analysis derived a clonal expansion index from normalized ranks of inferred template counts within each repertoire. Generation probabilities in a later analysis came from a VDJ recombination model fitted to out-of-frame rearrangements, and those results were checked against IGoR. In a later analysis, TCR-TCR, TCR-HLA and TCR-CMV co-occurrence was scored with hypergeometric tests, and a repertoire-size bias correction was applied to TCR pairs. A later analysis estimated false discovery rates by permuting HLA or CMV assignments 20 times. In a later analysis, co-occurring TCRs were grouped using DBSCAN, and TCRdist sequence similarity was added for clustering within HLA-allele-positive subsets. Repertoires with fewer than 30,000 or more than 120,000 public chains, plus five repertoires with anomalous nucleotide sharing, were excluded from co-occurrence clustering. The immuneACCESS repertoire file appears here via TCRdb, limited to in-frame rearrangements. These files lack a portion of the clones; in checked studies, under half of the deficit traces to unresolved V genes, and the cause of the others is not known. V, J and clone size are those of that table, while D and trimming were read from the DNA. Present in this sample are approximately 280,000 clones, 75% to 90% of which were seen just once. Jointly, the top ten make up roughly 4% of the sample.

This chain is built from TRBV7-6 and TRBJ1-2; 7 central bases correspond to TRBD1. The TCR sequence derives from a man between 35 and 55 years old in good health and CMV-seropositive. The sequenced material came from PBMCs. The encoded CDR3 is CASSSDRVGYTF. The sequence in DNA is TGTGCCAGCAGCTCCGACAGGGTTGGCTACACCTTC. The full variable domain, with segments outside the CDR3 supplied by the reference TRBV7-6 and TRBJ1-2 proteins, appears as GAGVSQSPRYKVTKRGQDVALRCDPISGHVSLYWYRQALGQGPEFLTYFNYEAQQDKSGLPNDRFSAERPEGSISTLTIQRTEQRDSAMYRCASSSDRVGYTFGSGTRLTVV.